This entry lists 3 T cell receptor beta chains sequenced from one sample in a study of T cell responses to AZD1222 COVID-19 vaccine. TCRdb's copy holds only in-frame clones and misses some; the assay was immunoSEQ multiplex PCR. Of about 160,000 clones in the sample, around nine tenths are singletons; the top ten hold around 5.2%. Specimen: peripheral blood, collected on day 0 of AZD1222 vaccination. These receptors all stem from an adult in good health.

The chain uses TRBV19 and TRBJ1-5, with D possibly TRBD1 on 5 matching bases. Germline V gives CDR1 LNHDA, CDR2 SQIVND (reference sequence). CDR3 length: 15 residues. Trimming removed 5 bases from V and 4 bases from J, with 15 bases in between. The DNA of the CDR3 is TGTGCCAGTAGTTGGGGGACGAGGGGAAATCAGCCCCAGCATTTT. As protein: CASSWGTRGNQPQHF. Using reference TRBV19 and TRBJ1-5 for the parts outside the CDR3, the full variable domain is DGGITQSPKYLFRKEGQNVTLSCEQNLNHDAMYWYRQDPGQGLRLIYYSQIVNDFQKGDIAEGYSVSREKKESFPLTVTSAQKNPTAFYLCASSWGTRGNQPQHFGDGTRLSIL.

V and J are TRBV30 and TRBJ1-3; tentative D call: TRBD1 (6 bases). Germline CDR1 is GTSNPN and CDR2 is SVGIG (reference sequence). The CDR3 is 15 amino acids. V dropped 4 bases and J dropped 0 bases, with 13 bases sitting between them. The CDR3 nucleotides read TGTGCCTGGAAAACCAGGGGACCCTCTGGAAACACCATATATTTT. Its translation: CAWKTRGPSGNTIYF. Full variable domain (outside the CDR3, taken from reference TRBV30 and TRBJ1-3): SQTIHQWPATLVQPVGSPLSLECTVEGTSNPNLYWYRQAAGRGLQLLFYSVGIGQISSEVPQNLSASRPQDRQFILSSKKLLLSDSGFYLCAWKTRGPSGNTIYFGEGSWLTVV.

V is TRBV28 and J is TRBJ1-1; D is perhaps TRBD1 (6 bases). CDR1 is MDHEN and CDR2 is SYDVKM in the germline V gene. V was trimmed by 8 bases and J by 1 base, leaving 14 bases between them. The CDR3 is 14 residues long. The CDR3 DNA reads TGTGCCAGCCAGACCCCGGGACAGAACACTGAAGCTTTCTTT. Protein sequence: CASQTPGQNTEAFF.